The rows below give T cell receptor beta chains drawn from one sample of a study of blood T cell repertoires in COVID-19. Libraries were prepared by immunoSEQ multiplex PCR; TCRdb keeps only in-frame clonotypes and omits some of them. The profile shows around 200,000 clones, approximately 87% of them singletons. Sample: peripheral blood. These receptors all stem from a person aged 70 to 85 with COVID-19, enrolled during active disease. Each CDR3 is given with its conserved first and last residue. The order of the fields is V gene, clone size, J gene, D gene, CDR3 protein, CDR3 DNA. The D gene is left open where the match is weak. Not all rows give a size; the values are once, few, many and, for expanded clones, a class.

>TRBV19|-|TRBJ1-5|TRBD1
CASRGARQGAYQPQHF
TGTGCCAGTAGGGGGGCCCGACAGGGAGCATATCAGCCCCAGCATTTT
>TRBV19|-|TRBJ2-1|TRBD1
CASSIFGQGLNEQFF
TGTGCCAGTAGTATTTTCGGACAGGGGTTGAATGAGCAGTTCTTC
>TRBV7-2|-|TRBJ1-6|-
CASSLAWGRANSPLHF
TGTGCCAGCAGCTTAGCGTGGGGCAGGGCTAATTCACCCCTCCACTTT
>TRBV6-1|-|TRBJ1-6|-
CASTEPRSNSPLHF
TGTGCCAGCACTGAACCTAGGTCTAATTCACCCCTCCACTTT
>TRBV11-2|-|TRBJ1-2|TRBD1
CASSLDNYPGGADYGYTF
TGTGCCAGCAGCTTAGATAATTATCCAGGGGGCGCAGACTATGGCTACACCTTC
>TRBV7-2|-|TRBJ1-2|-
CASSLDRDYGYTF
TGTGCCAGCAGCTTAGACAGGGACTATGGCTACACCTTC
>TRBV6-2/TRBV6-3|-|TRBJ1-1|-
CASSYLGRGEAFF
TGTGCCAGCAGTTACCTCGGGAGGGGTGAAGCTTTCTTT
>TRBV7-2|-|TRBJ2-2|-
CASSFSANPNTGELFF
TGTGCCAGCAGCTTCTCAGCGAACCCGAACACCGGGGAGCTGTTTTTT
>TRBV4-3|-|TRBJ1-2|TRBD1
CASSPSGGTGTNYGYTF
TGCGCCAGCAGCCCTAGTGGGGGGACAGGGACGAACTATGGCTACACCTTC
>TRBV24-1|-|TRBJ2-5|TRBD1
CATSDPTGGLETQYF
TGTGCCACCAGTGATCCGACAGGGGGTCTTGAGACCCAGTACTTC
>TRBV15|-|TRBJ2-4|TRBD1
CATSRGNRDRKNIQYF
TGTGCCACCAGCAGAGGGAACCGGGACAGGAAAAACATTCAGTACTTC
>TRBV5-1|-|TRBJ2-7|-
CASSPGQTPFEQYF
TGCGCCAGCAGCCCAGGACAGACCCCTTTCGAGCAGTACTTC
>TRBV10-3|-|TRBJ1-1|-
CAISESSRGGLAEAFF
TGTGCCATCAGTGAGTCGTCCCGTGGGGGCTTGGCTGAAGCTTTCTTT
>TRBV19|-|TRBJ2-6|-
CASSIMAGVAGANVLTF
TGTGCCAGTAGTATTATGGCAGGGGTAGCTGGGGCCAACGTCCTGACTTTC
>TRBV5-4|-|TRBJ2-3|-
CASSFPSGKRTDTQYF
TGTGCCAGCAGCTTCCCCTCAGGGAAAAGAACAGATACGCAGTATTTT
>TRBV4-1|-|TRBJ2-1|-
CASSQDLDSSSYNEQFF
TGCGCCAGCAGCCAAGATCTCGATTCGAGCTCCTACAATGAGCAGTTCTTC
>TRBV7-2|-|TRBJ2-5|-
CASKPGIQETQYF
TGTGCCAGCAAACCGGGAATTCAAGAGACCCAGTACTTC
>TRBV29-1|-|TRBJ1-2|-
CSVEDSEVDYGYTF
TGCAGCGTTGAAGACTCGGAGGTTGACTATGGCTACACCTTC
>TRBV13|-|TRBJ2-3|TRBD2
CASSRYVRVSGRTSADTQYF
TGTGCCAGCAGCCGATACGTAAGAGTTAGCGGGAGAACGTCCGCAGATACGCAGTATTTT
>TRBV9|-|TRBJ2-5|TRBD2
CASSGSGGRETQYF
TGTGCCAGCAGCGGTAGCGGGGGGAGGGAGACCCAGTACTTC
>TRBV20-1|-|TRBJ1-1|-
CSASYGLLGAEAFF
TGCAGTGCTAGTTACGGGTTACTCGGGGCTGAAGCTTTCTTT
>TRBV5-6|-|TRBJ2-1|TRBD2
CASSSGAGGYYNEQFF
TGTGCCAGCAGCTCAGGTGCGGGAGGGTATTACAATGAGCAGTTCTTC
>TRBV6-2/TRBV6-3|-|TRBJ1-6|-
CASSYGGLTNSPLHF
TGTGCCAGCAGTTACGGTGGGCTGACCAATTCACCCCTCCACTTT
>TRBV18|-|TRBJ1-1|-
CASSPLQGITEAFF
TGTGCCAGCTCACCCTTACAGGGAATTACTGAAGCTTTCTTT
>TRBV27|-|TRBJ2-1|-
CASSPGTEQFF
TGTGCCAGCAGTCCCGGGACAGAGCAGTTCTTC
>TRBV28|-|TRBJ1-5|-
CASSLGPGFWAFQPQHF
TGTGCCAGCAGTTTAGGTCCGGGGTTTTGGGCTTTTCAGCCCCAGCATTTT
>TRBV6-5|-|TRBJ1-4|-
CASSYSGVGEKLFF
TGTGCCAGCAGTTACTCAGGGGTTGGTGAAAAACTGTTTTTT
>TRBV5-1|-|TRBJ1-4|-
CASSGQTNEKLFF
TGCGCCAGTAGTGGACAGACTAATGAAAAACTGTTTTTT
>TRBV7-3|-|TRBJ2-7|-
CASSLTPGQIHEQYF
TGTGCCAGCAGCTTAACGCCGGGACAAATCCACGAGCAGTACTTC
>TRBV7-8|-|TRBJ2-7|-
CASSPWGMGRDNSYEQYF
TGTGCCAGCAGCCCGTGGGGGATGGGCAGGGACAACTCCTACGAGCAGTACTTC
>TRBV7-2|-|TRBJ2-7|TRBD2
CASSLAGTSGYEQYF
TGTGCCAGCAGCTTAGCCGGGACTAGCGGCTACGAGCAGTACTTC
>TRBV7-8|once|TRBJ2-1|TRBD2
CASSRRTRNEQFF
TGTGCCAGCAGCCGTCGGACTAGAAATGAGCAGTTCTTC
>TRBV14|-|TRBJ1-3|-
CASSRLASGNTIYF
TGTGCCAGCAGCCGTTTGGCATCTGGAAACACCATATATTTT
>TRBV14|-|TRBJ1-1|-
CASSQATGLMNTEAFF
TGTGCCAGCAGCCAAGCTACGGGACTCATGAACACTGAAGCTTTCTTT
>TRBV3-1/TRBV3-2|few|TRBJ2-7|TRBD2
CASTPQSSGSLSSYEQYF
TGTGCCAGCACCCCCCAGAGTAGCGGGAGCCTAAGCTCCTACGAGCAGTACTTC
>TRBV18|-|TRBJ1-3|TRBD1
CASSPDRGFGNTIYF
TGTGCCAGCTCCCCCGACAGGGGGTTTGGAAACACCATATATTTT
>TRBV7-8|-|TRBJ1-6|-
CASSTGVTSYNSPLHF
TGTGCCAGCAGCACAGGAGTAACGTCCTATAATTCACCCCTCCACTTT
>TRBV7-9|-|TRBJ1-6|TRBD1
CASSLGDRENSPLHF
TGTGCCAGCAGCTTAGGGGACAGGGAAAATTCACCCCTCCACTTT
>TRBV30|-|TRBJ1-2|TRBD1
CAWTPLGQGAVANYGYTF
TGTGCCTGGACCCCCCTGGGACAGGGGGCCGTAGCTAACTATGGCTACACCTTC
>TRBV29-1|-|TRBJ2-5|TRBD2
CSVGRGGNFQETQYF
TGCAGCGTGGGTCGGGGGGGGAATTTCCAAGAGACCCAGTACTTC
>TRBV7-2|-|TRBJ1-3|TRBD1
CASSLGGQGPGNTIYF
TGTGCCAGCAGCTTAGGGGGACAGGGCCCTGGAAACACCATATATTTT
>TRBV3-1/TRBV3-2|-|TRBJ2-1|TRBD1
CASSQTGSSYNEQFF
TGTGCCAGCAGCCAGACAGGGAGCTCCTACAATGAGCAGTTCTTC
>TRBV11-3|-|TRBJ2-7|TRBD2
CASSAVAGGEQYF
TGTGCCAGCAGCGCAGTAGCGGGAGGCGAGCAGTACTTC
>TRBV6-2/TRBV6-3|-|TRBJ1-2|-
CASSPLGIGQNTDYGYTF
TGTGCCAGCAGCCCCCTCGGGATCGGGCAAAATACGGACTATGGCTACACCTTC
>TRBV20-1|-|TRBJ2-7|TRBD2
CSASIAGAVFYEQYF
TGCAGTGCTAGTATAGCGGGAGCGGTTTTCTACGAGCAGTACTTC
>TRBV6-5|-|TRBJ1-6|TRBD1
CATTGTGPGTLHF
TGTGCCACTACCGGGACAGGGCCTGGCACCCTCCACTTT
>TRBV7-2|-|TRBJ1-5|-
CASSLDGQPNQPQHF
TGTGCCAGCAGCTTAGACGGACAACCCAATCAGCCCCAGCATTTT
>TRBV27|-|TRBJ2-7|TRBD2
CASSLTSGNEQYF
TGTGCCAGCAGTTTGACTAGCGGAAACGAGCAGTACTTC
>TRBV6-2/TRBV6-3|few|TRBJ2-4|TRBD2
CASSYGRGVGNIQYF
TGTGCCAGCAGTTATGGGAGGGGAGTGGGAAACATTCAGTACTTC
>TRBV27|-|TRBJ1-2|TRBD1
CASSGRASGGGYGYTF
TGTGCCAGCAGTGGAAGGGCCTCAGGGGGCGGTTATGGCTACACCTTC
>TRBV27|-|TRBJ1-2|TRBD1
CASSSRDSYGYTF
TGTGCCAGCAGTTCCCGGGACAGTTATGGCTACACCTTC
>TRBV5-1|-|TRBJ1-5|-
CASSLVPLTDNSNQPQHF
TGCGCCAGCAGCTTGGTCCCCTTGACAGATAATAGCAATCAGCCCCAGCATTTT
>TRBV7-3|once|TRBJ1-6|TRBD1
CASSLQGNSPLHF
TGTGCCAGCAGCCTACAGGGGAATTCACCCCTCCACTTT
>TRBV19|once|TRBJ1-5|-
CASTTGQGSNQPQHF
TGTGCCAGCACGACAGGTCAGGGGTCAAATCAGCCCCAGCATTTT
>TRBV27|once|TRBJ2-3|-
CASSSVMGGGTQYF
TGTGCCAGCAGTTCGGTTATGGGTGGAGGTACGCAGTATTTT
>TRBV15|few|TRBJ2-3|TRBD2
CATRTSGGADTQYF
TGTGCCACTAGGACTAGCGGGGGCGCAGATACGCAGTATTTT
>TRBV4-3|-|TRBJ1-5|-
CANYSNQPQHF
TGCGCCAACTATAGCAATCAGCCCCAGCATTTT
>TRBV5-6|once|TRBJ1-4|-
CASSLASNEKLFF
TGTGCCAGCAGCTTGGCCTCTAATGAAAAACTGTTTTTT
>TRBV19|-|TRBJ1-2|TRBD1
CASTPGQGRYGYTF
TGTGCCAGTACCCCGGGACAGGGGAGGTATGGCTACACCTTC
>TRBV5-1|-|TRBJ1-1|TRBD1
CASSFQGANTEAFF
TGCGCCAGCAGCTTTCAGGGGGCTAACACTGAAGCTTTCTTT